What follows are 11 T cell receptor beta chains derived from one specimen sequenced in a study of cytomegalovirus exposure and HLA in healthy donors. The primer mix had 60 Vbeta and 13 Jbeta primers. The repertoire was sequenced with immunoSEQ multiplex PCR; TCRdb's copy has only in-frame clones and lacks some. The sample has 200,000 to 250,000 clones; about 75% are singletons. Sequenced: PBMCs. These TCRs come from a woman aged 25 to 39 in good health and CMV-seronegative.

The V and J genes are TRBV21-1 and TRBJ2-7; the listed D gene, TRBD1, was not tested against the DNA. TRBV21-1 is given as a pseudogene. This CDR3 is built from 14 residues. For the CDR3, the DNA is TGTGCCAGCACCCTAAGACCGACAGGGGACGAGCAGTACTTC. It specifies CASTLRPTGDEQYF.

This chain joins TRBV5-4 and TRBJ2-7, with D perhaps matching TRBD2 (5 bases). The CDR3 runs 14 residues. The V and J ends lost 1 base and 2 bases respectively, with 10 bases between them. From germline, CDR1 is SGHNT and CDR2 YYREEE (reference sequence). Here the CDR3 DNA reads TGTGCCAGCAGCTTGCGGGGTAGAGCCTACGAGCAGTACTTC. Its translation is CASSLRGRAYEQYF.

This rearrangement joins TRBV5-4 to TRBJ2-1, with TRBD2 matching 12 bases. From germline, CDR1 is SGHNT and CDR2 YYREEE (reference sequence). With 7 bases clipped from V and 0 bases from J, the junction kept 14 bases outside the gene matches. This CDR3 spans 19 amino acids. DNA of the CDR3: TGTGCCAGCCTACCTAGCGGGGGGGCGGGATTTAGCTCCTACAATGAGCAGTTCTTC. Translation: CASLPSGGAGFSSYNEQFF.

This chain joins TRBV5-1 and TRBJ1-1; D possibly corresponds to TRBD1 (5 bases). Germline loops: CDR1 SGHRS, CDR2 YFSETQ. Trimming removed 7 bases at V and 0 bases at J, with 7 bases between. This CDR3 contains 12 residues. For the CDR3, the DNA is TGCGCCAGCGGGGGGGTGAACACTGAAGCTTTCTTT. This sequence encodes CASGGVNTEAFF.

This chain connects TRBV30 to TRBJ2-1; 13 nucleotides match TRBD2. The length of the CDR3 is 17 residues. In germline, CDR1 is GTSNPN, CDR2 SVGIG (reference sequence). Trimming at V came to 2 bases and at J to 5 bases, leaving 9 bases not matched to a gene. CDR3 residues: CAWSLRFGLAGDNEQFF. CDR3 in DNA: TGTGCCTGGAGTCTTAGATTTGGACTAGCGGGAGACAATGAGCAGTTCTTC.

V and J are TRBV29-1 and TRBJ1-5; D remains unclear. V lost 5 bases, J lost 4 bases, and 9 bases lay in between. Looked up from germline, CDR1 is SQVTM and CDR2 is ANQGSEA. The CDR3 is 12 amino acids. CDR3 in amino acids: CSVPGRNQPQHF. The DNA for the CDR3 is TGCAGCGTTCCAGGCAGGAATCAGCCCCAGCATTTT.

The gene calls are TRBV7-9 and TRBJ1-1; D gene unclear. Germline V gene lookup returns CDR1 SEHNR and CDR2 FQNEAQ (reference sequence). Trimming removed 2 bases from V and 4 bases from J, with 14 bases in between. The CDR3 extends over 15 amino acids. In nucleotides, the CDR3 is TGTGCCAGCAGCTTAATGGCCTCTCATCCCACTGAAGCTTTCTTT. Translated: CASSLMASHPTEAFF. Full variable domain (missing parts from reference TRBV7-9 and TRBJ1-1): DTGVSQNPRHKITKRGQNVTFRCDPISEHNRLYWYRQTLGQGPEFLTYFQNEAQLEKSRLLSDRFSAERPKGSFSTLEIQRTEQGDSAMYLCASSLMASHPTEAFFGQGTRLTVV.

V is TRBV29-1 and J is TRBJ2-1, with no clear D. Trimming pared 4 bases from V and 0 bases from J, leaving 10 bases between. The CDR3 runs to 14 residues. Germline V lookup: CDR1 SQVTM, CDR2 ANQGSEA. The CDR3 DNA reads as TGCAGCGTTGTAGACCGGAGCTCCTACAATGAGCAGTTCTTC. Amino acid sequence: CSVVDRSSYNEQFF.

The chain recombines TRBV27 with TRBJ2-7; D is perhaps TRBD1 (6 bases). Germline lookup yields CDR1 MNHEY and CDR2 SMNVEV (reference sequence). The V end was cut by 6 bases, the J end by 0 bases, with 6 bases between. This CDR3 has 12 residues. The CDR3: CASSRGSYEQYF. The CDR3 DNA sequence: TGTGCCAGCAGCAGGGGCTCCTACGAGCAGTACTTC.

V and J are TRBV6-5 and TRBJ1-1; D is possibly TRBD1 (6 bases). The length of the CDR3 is 14 residues. Trimming stripped 4 bases from V and 1 base from J, with 10 bases between. Germline V gene lookup returns CDR1 MNHEY and CDR2 SVGAGI. This CDR3 is CASSSPTGNTEAFF. CDR3 nucleotide sequence: TGTGCCAGCAGTTCCCCGACAGGGAACACTGAAGCTTTCTTT.

The V gene is TRBV10-2, the J gene TRBJ1-2, with a possible D match to TRBD1 (6 bases). The V end lost 0 bases, the J end lost 5 bases, and 13 bases lay between the germline ends. The CDR3 is made up of 15 amino acids. CDR1 WSHSY and CDR2 SAAADI come from the germline V gene. CDR3 nucleotides: TGCGCCAGCAGTGAGTCGATCAGGGGCCAGTATGGCTACACCTTC. Amino acid sequence: CASSESIRGQYGYTF.